This T cell receptor beta chain was identified during a study of blood T cell repertoires in COVID-19. As for the study in general: There were acute and convalescent COVID-19 samples, and they came from the United States, Italy and Spain. Sample material is recorded as cDNA or gDNA derived from T cells, B-cell-depleted T cells, or PBMCs.

The V gene's germline CDR1 is MNHEY and CDR2 SMNVEV (reference sequence). This CDR3 contains 16 residues. V lost 2 bases and J 2 bases, leaving 10 bases between the germline ends. Original data processing: Quantification of nucleated cells was approximated via reference gene primer amplification. Profiled with immunoSEQ multiplex PCR; TCRdb holds only in-frame clones, not every one. V, J and clone size were drawn from that table, and D and trimming were deduced from the DNA. The data hold 200,000 to 250,000 clones, with more than 65% observed a single time. The specimen sequenced was peripheral blood. The source is a woman between 40 and 55 years old with active or convalescent COVID-19. V gene TRBV27 combines with J gene TRBJ1-6; TRBD1 is a possible D gene (6 bases). The CDR3 sequence: CASSLPQGAYNSPLHF. CDR3 in DNA: TGTGCCAGCAGTTTACCACAGGGCGCCTATAATTCACCCCTCCACTTT.